This is a list of T cell receptor beta chains from one sample in a study of blood T cell repertoires in COVID-19. The assay was immunoSEQ multiplex PCR, and TCRdb's table has in-frame clones only and misses some. The sample records around 78,000 clones, approximately 86% being singletons. Material: peripheral blood. The receptors here all came from a woman in her fifties or sixties with acute or convalescent COVID-19. Each CDR3 is given with its conserved first and last residue. A D gene is named only where the DNA matches it firmly. Clone size, where shown, is once, few, many, or a class for clones that have expanded.

d_gene,v_gene,j_gene,abundance,len,CDR3aa,CDR3nt
TRBD2,TRBV7-3,TRBJ2-7,NA,16,CASSLMPSGNLYEQYF,TGTGCCAGCAGCTTAATGCCTAGCGGGAATCTTTACGAGCAGTACTTC
TRBD1,TRBV10-2,TRBJ2-1,NA,14,CASRLTGGYNEQFF,TGCGCCAGCAGATTGACAGGGGGCTACAATGAGCAGTTCTTC
NA,TRBV29-1,TRBJ2-2,few,15,CSVEVHTGDTGELFF,TGCAGCGTTGAAGTACACACGGGGGACACCGGGGAGCTGTTTTTT
TRBD1,TRBV18,TRBJ2-1,once,14,CASSVTQGASEQFF,TGTGCCAGCTCGGTCACACAGGGGGCAAGTGAGCAGTTCTTC
NA,TRBV29-1,TRBJ1-4,NA,13,CSVGDIANEKLFF,TGCAGCGTCGGGGACATTGCTAATGAAAAACTGTTTTTT
NA,TRBV29-1,TRBJ1-1,few,13,CSVKKGILSEAFF,TGCAGCGTTAAAAAGGGGATTTTGTCTGAAGCTTTCTTT
TRBD1,TRBV6-1,TRBJ1-5,NA,17,CASSETAGTGGIAPQHF,TGTGCCAGCAGTGAGACGGCGGGGACAGGGGGTATTGCGCCCCAGCATTTT
NA,TRBV28,TRBJ2-7,NA,12,CASRTRTYEQYF,TGTGCCAGCAGGACTAGAACCTACGAGCAGTACTTC
TRBD2,TRBV3-1/TRBV3-2,TRBJ2-7,NA,13,CASGLAGGGEQYF,TGTGCCAGCGGACTAGCGGGAGGAGGGGAGCAGTACTTC
TRBD1,TRBV28,TRBJ2-7,NA,13,CASSSGQGDEQYF,TGTGCCAGCAGTTCGGGACAGGGGGACGAGCAGTACTTC
TRBD1,TRBV5-1,TRBJ2-3,few,14,CASSSGTGGDTQYF,TGCGCCAGCAGCTCCGGGACAGGGGGAGATACGCAGTATTTT
NA,TRBV30,TRBJ2-1,NA,14,CAWSVLTVDNEQFF,TGTGCCTGGAGTGTCCTGACAGTTGACAATGAGCAGTTCTTC
NA,TRBV18,TRBJ1-6,NA,14,CASSPGGRDSPLHF,TGTGCCAGCTCACCTGGGGGGAGGGATTCACCCCTCCACTTT
TRBD2,TRBV7-2,TRBJ2-1,NA,15,CASSSGGGPGNEQFF,TGTGCCAGCAGCTCGGGCGGGGGGCCGGGTAATGAGCAGTTCTTC
NA,TRBV28,TRBJ2-1,NA,15,CASSLELALVNEQFF,TGTGCCAGCAGTTTAGAACTAGCTTTAGTCAATGAGCAGTTCTTC
NA,TRBV18,TRBJ1-2,NA,16,CASSPAMRGSHYGYTF,TGTGCCAGCTCACCAGCGATGAGAGGGTCGCACTATGGCTACACCTTC
NA,TRBV5-4,TRBJ2-1,NA,15,CASSLVQGGVNEQFF,TGTGCCAGCAGCTTGGTGCAGGGGGGTGTGAATGAGCAGTTCTTC
NA,TRBV28,TRBJ2-1,NA,14,CASSFPRDSNEQFF,TGTGCCAGCAGTTTTCCGCGGGACAGCAATGAGCAGTTCTTC
NA,TRBV4-3,TRBJ1-2,NA,16,CASSQEPQRAVYGYTF,TGCGCCAGCAGCCAAGAACCGCAGCGCGCCGTATATGGCTACACCTTC
TRBD1,TRBV11-3,TRBJ2-3,NA,14,CASSSGQGADTQYF,TGTGCCAGCAGCTCCGGACAGGGAGCAGATACGCAGTATTTT
NA,TRBV18,TRBJ2-7,NA,14,CASSRYGLNYEQYF,TGTGCCAGCTCCCGATACGGACTAAACTACGAGCAGTACTTC
TRBD2,TRBV4-1,TRBJ2-7,NA,15,CASSQASGGFYEQYF,TGCGCCAGCAGCCAAGCTAGCGGGGGTTTCTACGAGCAGTACTTC
NA,TRBV30,TRBJ1-1,NA,12,CAWSTAYTEAFF,TGTGCCTGGAGTACAGCTTACACTGAAGCTTTCTTT
TRBD1,TRBV7-2,TRBJ1-5,NA,15,CASSSGQGGDQPQHF,TGTGCCAGCAGCTCGGGACAGGGGGGGGATCAGCCCCAGCATTTT
TRBD2,TRBV19,TRBJ2-1,NA,15,CASSNLRLAEDEQFF,TGTGCCAGTAGCAACCTCAGACTAGCGGAAGATGAGCAGTTCTTC
NA,TRBV7-9,TRBJ1-1,NA,13,CASRTNGATEAFF,TGTGCCAGCAGAACGAACGGTGCGACTGAAGCTTTCTTT
TRBD1,TRBV5-1,TRBJ2-7,NA,14,CASSLRQGAREQYF,TGCGCCAGCAGCTTACGACAGGGGGCGCGGGAGCAGTACTTC
TRBD2,TRBV5-4,TRBJ2-7,once,16,CASSRGLSGGAHEQYF,TGTGCCAGCAGCAGGGGACTCAGCGGGGGGGCTCACGAGCAGTACTTC
TRBD1,TRBV7-2,TRBJ1-4,NA,15,CASSEGQLQIEKLFF,TGTGCCAGCAGCGAGGGACAGCTCCAAATAGAAAAACTGTTTTTT
NA,TRBV9,TRBJ1-1,NA,15,CASSEAPQFNTEAFF,TGTGCCAGCAGCGAAGCCCCACAGTTTAACACTGAAGCTTTCTTT
NA,TRBV9,TRBJ1-1,NA,11,CASSVLSEAFF,TGTGCCAGCAGCGTCCTAAGTGAAGCTTTCTTT
NA,TRBV11-2,TRBJ2-1,NA,15,CASSLVVATYNEQFF,TGTGCCAGCAGCTTAGTGGTAGCGACCTACAATGAGCAGTTCTTC
NA,TRBV7-9,TRBJ1-1,NA,14,CASSTPMSGTEAFF,TGTGCCAGCAGCACCCCTATGAGCGGCACTGAAGCTTTCTTT
NA,TRBV7-9,TRBJ1-2,NA,15,CASSLILGGPYGYTF,TGTGCCAGCAGCTTAATATTGGGCGGGCCCTACGGCTACACCTTC
NA,TRBV27,TRBJ1-2,NA,14,CASSFVGQSYGYTF,TGTGCCAGCAGTTTCGTTGGACAGTCCTATGGCTACACCTTC
NA,TRBV28,TRBJ1-6,NA,14,CASSSLQGSSPLHF,TGTGCCAGCAGTTCGTTACAGGGATCTTCACCCCTCCACTTT
TRBD1,TRBV2,TRBJ2-2,NA,14,CASRPGTGFGELFF,TGTGCCAGCCGTCCCGGGACAGGGTTCGGGGAGCTGTTTTTT
TRBD1,TRBV7-9,TRBJ2-7,NA,12,CASSHDRGEQYF,TGTGCCAGCAGCCATGACAGGGGCGAGCAGTACTTC
NA,TRBV4-1,TRBJ1-4,NA,17,CASSQVPLGQHNEKLFF,TGCGCCAGCAGCCAAGTTCCTCTCGGACAGCACAATGAAAAACTGTTTTTT
TRBD2,TRBV7-3,TRBJ2-7,many,16,CASSFLAGGSFYEQYF,TGTGCCAGCAGCTTTTTAGCGGGAGGCTCATTCTACGAGCAGTACTTC
TRBD1,TRBV4-2,TRBJ2-7,NA,15,CASSQRQGGRYEQYF,TGTGCCAGCAGCCAAAGACAGGGGGGGAGGTACGAGCAGTACTTC
TRBD1,TRBV12-3/TRBV12-4,TRBJ1-2,NA,12,CASSWTGNGYTF,TGTGCCAGCAGTTGGACAGGGAATGGCTACACCTTC
NA,TRBV3-1/TRBV3-2,TRBJ1-4,NA,12,CASSQAGEKLFF,TGTGCCAGCAGCCAAGCGGGTGAAAAACTGTTTTTT
TRBD2,TRBV7-3,TRBJ2-3,NA,15,CASSLMAGDWGTQYF,TGTGCCAGCAGCTTAATGGCGGGGGACTGGGGGACGCAGTATTTT
NA,TRBV10-3,TRBJ1-1,NA,14,CAISDRTLNTEAFF,TGTGCCATCTCGGACAGAACCCTGAACACTGAAGCTTTCTTT
NA,TRBV5-1,TRBJ2-1,NA,14,CASSLAGVKDEQFF,TGCGCCAGCAGCTTGGCCGGAGTTAAGGATGAGCAGTTCTTC
NA,TRBV2,TRBJ2-5,NA,13,CASSDGGGETQYF,TGTGCCAGCAGTGACGGCGGCGGGGAGACCCAGTACTTC
TRBD1,TRBV7-2,TRBJ1-1,NA,14,CASSSARQGGEAFF,TGTGCCAGCAGCTCCGCTCGACAGGGAGGTGAAGCTTTCTTT
TRBD1,TRBV7-2,TRBJ2-7,NA,16,CASSPTGVAGQGEQYF,TGTGCCAGCAGCCCAACTGGGGTAGCGGGACAGGGGGAGCAGTACTTC
NA,TRBV28,TRBJ1-6,few,11,CASYTNSPLHF,TGTGCCAGCTACACAAATTCACCCCTCCACTTT
NA,TRBV19,TRBJ2-3,NA,12,CASSIPPNTQYF,TGTGCCAGTAGTATCCCCCCAAATACGCAGTATTTT
NA,TRBV27,TRBJ2-3,NA,15,CASSLWQGNTDTQYF,TGTGCCAGCAGTTTGTGGCAGGGGAACACAGATACGCAGTATTTT
NA,TRBV5-1,TRBJ1-6,NA,14,CASSSQANNSPLHF,TGCGCCAGCAGCTCACAGGCCAATAATTCACCCCTCCACTTT
TRBD2,TRBV7-2,TRBJ2-3,NA,14,CASSPLSAGDTQYF,TGTGCCAGCAGCCCGCTGTCAGCGGGGGATACGCAGTATTTT
NA,TRBV6-5,TRBJ2-1,NA,15,CASSQRAEARDEQFF,TGTGCCAGCAGTCAGCGGGCAGAGGCTAGGGATGAGCAGTTCTTC
TRBD1,TRBV3-1/TRBV3-2,TRBJ1-2,NA,13,CASSLGQNYGYTF,TGTGCCAGCAGCCTGGGACAGAACTATGGCTACACCTTC
NA,TRBV10-3,TRBJ1-6,NA,15,CAISDRRGDNSPLHF,TGTGCCATCAGTGACCGTCGGGGGGATAATTCACCCCTCCACTTT
TRBD2,TRBV3-1/TRBV3-2,TRBJ2-1,NA,16,CASSLGTSGSRNEQFF,TGTGCCAGCAGCCTCGGGACTAGCGGGAGTAGGAATGAGCAGTTCTTC
NA,TRBV5-1,TRBJ1-3,NA,16,CASSLLQGPSGNTIYF,TGCGCCAGCAGCTTGTTACAGGGCCCCTCTGGAAACACCATATATTTT
TRBD1,TRBV29-1,TRBJ2-1,few,14,CSGSGQVKGNEQFF,TGCAGCGGATCCGGACAGGTTAAAGGTAATGAGCAGTTCTTC